Listed here are 6 T cell receptor beta chains from one sample, sequenced in a study of blood T cell repertoires in COVID-19. Method: immunoSEQ multiplex PCR; TCRdb's copy keeps in-frame clones and lacks some. This sample has about 100,000 clones, with roughly 80% found just once. The sample was peripheral blood. Every receptor here comes from a woman aged 65 to 85 with acute or convalescent COVID-19.

The chain employs TRBV19 and TRBJ2-5; D is possibly TRBD2 (6 bases). The CDR3 is 13 residues long. Germline V lookup: CDR1 LNHDA, CDR2 SQIVND (reference sequence). The V gene lost 4 bases and the J gene lost 7 bases, with 13 bases spanning the gap. For the CDR3, the DNA is TGTGCCAGTAGTAGCGGGATGGGGGGGACCCAGTACTTC. Translation gives CASSSGMGGTQYF. The entire variable domain, with the rest obtained from reference TRBV19 and TRBJ2-5, is as follows: DGGITQSPKYLFRKEGQNVTLSCEQNLNHDAMYWYRQDPGQGLRLIYYSQIVNDFQKGDIAEGYSVSREKKESFPLTVTSAQKNPTAFYLCASSSGMGGTQYFGPGTRLLVL.

The V and J genes are TRBV9 and TRBJ2-1; D ambiguous. Germline loops: CDR1 SGDLS, CDR2 YYNGEE. This CDR3 is 14 amino acids long. Trimming took 0 bases from V and 7 from J, leaving 11 bases between them. The CDR3 DNA is TGTGCCAGCAGCGTAGGAACCAACGCGAATGAGCAGTTCTTC. Residues: CASSVGTNANEQFF.

V is TRBV27 and J is TRBJ1-2; the match to TRBD1 covers 8 bases. The CDR3 length is 14 residues. Germline V CDR1 and CDR2: MNHEY, SMNVEV (reference sequence). V lost 2 bases and J lost 7; bases outside the gene matches: 6. The CDR3 DNA follows: TGTGCCAGCAGTTTAAGGTCACAGGGGGTTGGCTACACCTTC. It yields the protein CASSLRSQGVGYTF.

The chain is built from TRBV11-1 and TRBJ2-2; the D is unclear. From germline, CDR1 is SGHAT and CDR2 FQDESV (reference sequence). V shed 5 bases and J shed 1 base, with 2 bases lying between them. The length of the CDR3 is 12 residues. CDR3 in amino acids: CASSLNTGELFF. CDR3 coding DNA: TGTGCCAGCAGCCTGAACACCGGGGAGCTGTTTTTT.

V and J are TRBV5-4 and TRBJ2-5; D may be TRBD1 (6 bases). V lost 4 bases to trimming and J lost 4 bases, with 20 bases between them. The germline gives CDR1 SGHNT, CDR2 YYREEE (reference sequence). The length of the CDR3 is 16 residues. CDR3: CASSLLAGERSETQYF. In DNA form, the CDR3 reads TGTGCCAGCAGCCTGTTGGCAGGGGAGCGGTCAGAGACCCAGTACTTC.

The CDR3 loop reads CASRRQETQYF. The DNA for the CDR3 is TGTGCCAGCAGGCGCCAAGAGACCCAGTACTTC. The V gene is TRBV6-5, the J gene TRBJ2-5; D is undetermined. V was clipped by 6 bases and J by 1 base, with 3 bases between them. The CDR3 covers 11 residues. Germline V CDR1 and CDR2: MNHEY, SVGAGI.